What follows describes a single T cell receptor beta chain. No cognate antigen has been identified for it. Per-nucleotide qualities are absent, and no much larger clonotype sits a single base away. This sample was taken from a study of CD8 T cells in Susac syndrome (dated by TCRdb to between 2018 and 2021). About the full investigation: Of the Susac syndrome patients who were sequenced, roughly 8 were in clinical remission while more than five had clinically active disease. Susac syndrome patients were therapy-naive, on corticosteroids (some also receiving IVIg), or on IVIg alone at blood withdrawal. Whether CD8+ T cell activation and differentiation in Susac syndrome was antigen driven was tested using repertoire sequencing. CD8+ T cell repertoire clonality was compared between some 13 healthy donors, approximately 14 Susac syndrome patients and 15 multiple sclerosis patients. Overall study outcomes, separate from this receptor: Sixteen Susac-specific public clones were identified in the total CD8+ repertoire, and roughly five Susac-specific public clones were identified in the CD8+ TEMRA repertoire. Clonal expansion was observed in Susac syndrome CD8+ repertoires, with the highest expansion in CD8+ TEMRA cells and greater expansion in clinically active than in remitting patients. The TCR sequencing and HLA analysis was acknowledged to have included a relatively small number of individuals.

Peripheral blood CD8+ and CD4+ T cells from healthy donors, Susac syndrome patients and multiple sclerosis patients were profiled by high-throughput TCR beta sequencing. Recently defined diagnostic criteria for definite or probable disease were met by the Susac syndrome patients. Bulk CD8+ and CD4+ T cells were purified by magnetic negative isolation, while CD8+ TEMRA cells were enriched using FACS. Blood was drawn into EDTA tubes, processed within 24 hours, and PBMCs were isolated by density gradient centrifugation. PBMCs intended for TCR sequencing were cryopreserved in liquid nitrogen and thawed later in a water bath at 37 degrees C. The sorted or isolated CD4+, CD8+ and CD8+ TEMRA cells had a purity of 90% or higher. The CDR3 runs 13 amino acids, cysteine and phenylalanine included. Left in the record is the CDR3 DNA by itself, 39 bases read in frame from the first base. Trimming takes 3 bases off V and 10 bases off J; junction bases not matched to a gene: 7. From a lookup of the germline V gene, CDR1 and CDR2 are KGHDR and SFDVKD.

RNA was extracted using the RNeasy kit, and roughly 0.5 to 1 microgram was reverse transcribed with random hexamers. The immunoSEQ multiplex PCR assay, which covers 54 Vbeta and 13 Jbeta segments, was used to amplify TCR beta CDR3 regions. Bias from PCR amplification was corrected by using a synthetic template baseline for primer optimization and for computational correction. The authors' analysis ran thus. Reads were assigned to V, D and J genes according to IMGT and analyzed in immunoSEQ Analyzer, with only productive sequences retained. Clonality was calculated as one minus the Shannon entropy normalized by log2 of the number of productive unique sequences. For each patient and control, public and private clones were evaluated among the 100 most prevalent clones. A clone was defined as Susac-specific if it was absent from the healthy and MS cohorts, from some 980 published viral clones and from other ImmuneACCESS disease sequences. Using fastp at Q25 and MiXCR, TCRdb reprocessed the public reads and kept productive beta chains. CDR3 protein duplicates are merged, each entry listing the most common genes and DNA. TCRdb, rather than the study authors, made the V and J calls. The table for this sample lists tens of thousands of distinct CDR3 sequences; less than 95% of them were counted only once. Jointly, the top ten make up about 0.5% of the sample.

This TCR was sampled from a human donor with Susac syndrome. Sequencing input: CD8+ T cells from PBMCs. Rearrangement joined TRBV24-1 to TRBJ1-1, and TRBD1 aligns with 7 junction nucleotides. The CDR3 has the sequence CATSDIGQEGAFF. At the DNA level, the sequence is TGTGCCACCAGTGATATCGGACAGGAAGGAGCTTTCTTT.